This T cell receptor beta chain originates from a study of control samples from healthy donors and cancer patients. The CDR3 spans 16 residues. V lost 4 bases and J lost 0; bases outside the gene matches: 6. Germline loops: CDR1 KGHSH, CDR2 LQKENI. Clones were read by immunoSEQ multiplex PCR, and TCRdb kept only the in-frame ones, dropping some. Of about 90,000 clones in the sample, roughly 93% are singletons; the top ten hold roughly 1.5%. The source is a woman aged 30 to 39 in good health. Sequencing used blood. The rearrangement joins TRBV18 to TRBJ1-3, with TRBD1 identical over 7 bases. CDR3 sequence: CASSLGQQDSGNTIYF. The DNA for the CDR3 is TGTGCCAGCTCACTGGGACAGCAAGACTCTGGAAACACCATATATTTT.